Listed below are T cell receptor beta chains from one sample, sequenced in a study of blood T cell repertoires in COVID-19. Method: immunoSEQ multiplex PCR; TCRdb's copy keeps in-frame clones and lacks some. The table includes roughly 360,000 clones, about four fifths detected once. Sequenced: PBMCs or T cells enriched from blood (not recorded which). The receptors were gathered from a woman aged 50 to 60 who had recovered from COVID-19. Both conserved end residues are part of each CDR3. D genes are given only for firm matches. Not every row has a clone size; where given, it reads once, few, many or a size class.

d_call	j_call	v_call	clone_size	cdr3_nt	cdr3_aa
NA	TRBJ2-1	TRBV7-9	once	TGTGCCAGCAGCCGTCTGGCGGGTAGCTCCTACAATGAGCAGTTCTTC	CASSRLAGSSYNEQFF
NA	TRBJ1-3	TRBV30	NA	TGTGCCTGGAGTGCCGTGGCTCTTCTTGGAAACACCATATATTTT	CAWSAVALLGNTIYF
TRBD1	TRBJ2-2	TRBV7-9	NA	TGTGCCAGCAGCTGGACCGGGACAGCGAACACCGGGGAGCTGTTTTTT	CASSWTGTANTGELFF
TRBD1	TRBJ1-2	TRBV6-2/TRBV6-3	NA	TGTGCCAGCAGTCAAAGCACAGGGGGACGATATGGCTACACCTTC	CASSQSTGGRYGYTF
NA	TRBJ2-7	TRBV6-5	NA	TGTGCCAGCACCGGGACCTACGAGCAGTACTTC	CASTGTYEQYF
NA	TRBJ2-3	TRBV7-9	NA	TGTGCCAGCGGTCTAACTAGCACAGATACGCAGTATTTT	CASGLTSTDTQYF
TRBD1	TRBJ1-6	TRBV11-3	few	TGTGCCAGCAGCTATGGGACAGGGGTTAATTCACCCCTCCACTTT	CASSYGTGVNSPLHF
NA	TRBJ1-2	TRBV30	NA	TGTGCCTGGAGTGTACGGAGGGGCCACCACTATGGCTACACCTTC	CAWSVRRGHHYGYTF
NA	TRBJ2-3	TRBV19	once	TGTGCCAGTAGTATGGGAGGCAGGGGGTTGCCAGATACGCAGTATTTT	CASSMGGRGLPDTQYF
NA	TRBJ1-4	TRBV12-3/TRBV12-4	NA	TGTGCCAGCAGTCGACAGGTTAATGAAAAACTGTTTTTT	CASSRQVNEKLFF
NA	TRBJ1-2	TRBV7-6	few	TGTGCCAGCAGCTTAGAAGCAGGGGACTATGGCTACACCTTC	CASSLEAGDYGYTF
TRBD1	TRBJ2-1	TRBV18	NA	TGTGCCAGCTCACCACCGTCGGGACAGGGCCGTGAGCAGTTCTTC	CASSPPSGQGREQFF
TRBD1	TRBJ1-6	TRBV5-1	NA	TGCGCCAGCAGCACCGGGACAGGGGATTCACCCCTCCACTTT	CASSTGTGDSPLHF
NA	TRBJ2-5	TRBV6-5	NA	TGTGCCAGCAGCGACTCCCTAGGTCGGGAGACCCAGTACTTC	CASSDSLGRETQYF
TRBD1	TRBJ1-2	TRBV4-1	NA	TGCGCCAGCAGCCAGGGGACAGGGAACGATGGCTACACCTTC	CASSQGTGNDGYTF
NA	TRBJ1-1	TRBV6-5	NA	TGTGCCAGCAGCAGGAACACTGAAGCTTTCTTT	CASSRNTEAFF
TRBD2	TRBJ2-1	TRBV30	NA	TGTGCCTGGAGTGCCGGGACTAGCACCAATGAGCAGTTCTTC	CAWSAGTSTNEQFF
TRBD1	TRBJ2-1	TRBV30	NA	TGTGCCTGGAGTGTAGGGACAGGGGGCAGGAATGAGCAGTTCTTC	CAWSVGTGGRNEQFF
NA	TRBJ1-1	TRBV18	NA	TGTGCCAGCTCAGAGACTTACGGGGGTAACACTGAAGCTTTCTTT	CASSETYGGNTEAFF
TRBD2	TRBJ2-3	TRBV19	NA	TGTGCCAGTAGCCAGGACTTCCCGGGAGGAGATACGCAGTATTTT	CASSQDFPGGDTQYF
TRBD1	TRBJ2-7	TRBV2	NA	TGTGCCAGTCGACAGGGGGTTTTCAACGAGCAGTACTTC	CASRQGVFNEQYF
NA	TRBJ1-3	TRBV10-1	NA	TGCGCCAGCAGTGAACGGGATCTTAGCTCTGGAAACACCATATATTTT	CASSERDLSSGNTIYF
NA	TRBJ1-2	TRBV19	once	TGTGCCAGTAGTATAGAACTCGCTAACTATGGCTACACCTTC	CASSIELANYGYTF
NA	TRBJ1-3	TRBV9	NA	TGTGCCAGCAGCGTAGCTGGCCCTGGAAACACCATATATTTT	CASSVAGPGNTIYF
TRBD1	TRBJ2-2	TRBV4-1	NA	TGCGCCAGCAGCCAGCCCAGTGGACAGGCCTACACCACCGGGGAGCTGTTTTTT	CASSQPSGQAYTTGELFF
NA	TRBJ2-7	TRBV7-8	NA	TGTGCCAGCAGCCTTGGGGGGAGCGAGCAGTACTTC	CASSLGGSEQYF
NA	TRBJ2-7	TRBV6-2/TRBV6-3	NA	TGTGCCAGCAGTTACCAGTGGGCAGGGGACGAGCAGTACTTC	CASSYQWAGDEQYF
NA	TRBJ1-2	TRBV3-1/TRBV3-2	few	TGTGCCAGCAGCCTCGGGGTTTATGGCTACACCTTC	CASSLGVYGYTF